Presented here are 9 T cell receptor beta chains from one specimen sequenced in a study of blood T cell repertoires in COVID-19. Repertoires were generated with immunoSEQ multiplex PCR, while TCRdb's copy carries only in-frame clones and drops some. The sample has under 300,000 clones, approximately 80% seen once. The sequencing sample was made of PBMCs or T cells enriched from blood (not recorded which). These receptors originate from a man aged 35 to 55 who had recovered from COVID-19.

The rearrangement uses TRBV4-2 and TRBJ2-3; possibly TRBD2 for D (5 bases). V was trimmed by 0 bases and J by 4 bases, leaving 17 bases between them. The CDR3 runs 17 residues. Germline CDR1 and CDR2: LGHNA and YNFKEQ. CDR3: CASSQDPTIQSSDTQYF. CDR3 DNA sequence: TGTGCCAGCAGCCAAGATCCGACTATCCAGAGCTCAGATACGCAGTATTTT.

CDR3 in amino acids: CASSDRVDQYF. For the CDR3, the DNA is TGTGCCAGCTCGGACAGGGTTGACCAGTACTTC. The V gene is TRBV18, the J gene TRBJ2-5; TRBD1 matches at 8 bases. This CDR3 is built from 11 residues. The germline V gene has CDR1 KGHSH and CDR2 LQKENI. With V trimmed by 6 bases and J by 10 bases, 4 bases remained unmatched.

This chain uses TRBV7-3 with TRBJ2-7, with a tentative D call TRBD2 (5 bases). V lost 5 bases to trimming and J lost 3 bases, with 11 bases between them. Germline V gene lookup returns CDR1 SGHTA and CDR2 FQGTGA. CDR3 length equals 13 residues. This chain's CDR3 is CASSRDLNYEQYF. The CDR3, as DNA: TGTGCCAGCAGCCGGGATCTCAACTACGAGCAGTACTTC.

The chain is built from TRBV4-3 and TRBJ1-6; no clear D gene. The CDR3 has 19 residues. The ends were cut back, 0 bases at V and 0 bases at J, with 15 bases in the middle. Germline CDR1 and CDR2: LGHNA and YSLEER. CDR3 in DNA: TGCGCCAGCAGCCAAGAAGGAGGACGTGCCAGCTCCTATAATTCACCCCTCCACTTT. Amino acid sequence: CASSQEGGRASSYNSPLHF.

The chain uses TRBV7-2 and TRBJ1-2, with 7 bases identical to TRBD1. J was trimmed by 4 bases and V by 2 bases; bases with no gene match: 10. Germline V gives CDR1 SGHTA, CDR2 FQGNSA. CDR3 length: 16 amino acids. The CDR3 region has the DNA TGTGCCAGCAGCTTAATCCGAAGGGGGCACGTCTATGGCTACACCTTC. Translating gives CASSLIRRGHVYGYTF.

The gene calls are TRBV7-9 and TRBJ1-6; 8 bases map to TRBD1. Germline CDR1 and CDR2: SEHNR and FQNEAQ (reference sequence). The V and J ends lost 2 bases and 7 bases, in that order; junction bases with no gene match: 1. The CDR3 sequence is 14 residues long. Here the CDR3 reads CASSLRQGNSPLHF. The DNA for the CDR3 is TGTGCCAGCAGCTTAAGACAGGGGAATTCACCCCTCCACTTT.

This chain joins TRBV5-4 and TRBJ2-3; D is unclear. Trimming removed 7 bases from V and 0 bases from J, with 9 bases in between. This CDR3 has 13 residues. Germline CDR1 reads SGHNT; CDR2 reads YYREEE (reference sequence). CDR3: CASWPSSTDTQYF. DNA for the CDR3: TGTGCCAGCTGGCCTTCAAGCACAGATACGCAGTATTTT.

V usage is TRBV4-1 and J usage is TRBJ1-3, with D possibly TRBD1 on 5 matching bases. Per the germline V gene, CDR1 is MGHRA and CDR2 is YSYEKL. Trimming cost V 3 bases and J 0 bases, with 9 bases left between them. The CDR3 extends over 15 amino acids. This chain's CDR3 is CASSQIQVSGNTIYF. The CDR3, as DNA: TGCGCCAGCAGCCAGATACAGGTCTCTGGAAACACCATATATTTT.

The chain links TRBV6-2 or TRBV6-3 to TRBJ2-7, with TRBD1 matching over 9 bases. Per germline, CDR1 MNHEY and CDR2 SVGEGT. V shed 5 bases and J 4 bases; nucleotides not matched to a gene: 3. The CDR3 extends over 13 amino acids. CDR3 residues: CASSKQGAYEQYF. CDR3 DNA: TGTGCCAGCAGTAAACAGGGGGCGTACGAGCAGTACTTC.